This T cell receptor (beta chain) emerged from a study of cytomegalovirus exposure and HLA in healthy donors. Germline assignment: CDR1 SGDLS and CDR2 YYNGEE. V lost 3 bases and J 3 bases, leaving 9 bases between the germline ends. The CDR3 extends over 13 amino acids. TCRdb's table, derived via immunoSEQ multiplex PCR, lists solely in-frame clones and lacks some. The sample consists of 98,000 or so clones, around 85% of them appearing once. To note about this clone: What it recognizes is unknown.

Study findings and constraints: TCR sequences were mostly rare, though some public TCRs occurred in many donors. Cytomegalovirus status was reportedly diagnosed by the classifier with high sensitivity and specificity. The investigators catalogued 164 TCR beta chains as cytomegalovirus-associated. Confirmation in vitro established that a few CMV-associated chains were specific for CMV antigens.

Material for sequencing was PBMCs. The chain employs TRBV9 and TRBJ1-2; maybe TRBD1 (5 bases). The clonotype originates from a woman between 18 and 30 years old in good health and CMV-seronegative. This chain's CDR3 is CASSEGRDYGYTF. The CDR3 DNA reads as TGTGCCAGCAGCGAGGGCAGGGACTATGGCTACACCTTC.